One and the same sample provided the 16 T cell receptor beta chains below, sequenced in a study of shared clonotypes between healthy human individuals. The assay was immunoSEQ multiplex PCR, and TCRdb's table has in-frame clones only and misses some. The table shows about 610,000 clones, with roughly 96% occurring only once. Terminally differentiated effector memory CD45RA+ cells were excluded from the naive CD8 cells, which were CD45RO-negative and positively selected for CCR7. The sequenced sample consisted of naive CD8+ T cells sorted from blood. The receptors derive from a woman in her 30s in good health.

V and J are TRBV7-9 and TRBJ2-5, with a tentative D call TRBD2 (7 bases). The CDR3 is made up of 16 amino acids. The V gene's germline CDR1 is SEHNR and CDR2 FQNEAQ (reference sequence). The V end was cut by 1 base, the J end by 2 bases, with 14 bases between. The CDR3 DNA sequence: TGTGCCAGCAGCTTAGTTCAGGGGCGGGGGCAAGAGACCCAGTACTTC. Translating it yields CASSLVQGRGQETQYF.

V is TRBV27 and J is TRBJ1-1; 7 bases agree with TRBD1. The CDR3 has 16 residues. Germline V gene data show CDR1 as MNHEY and CDR2 as SMNVEV (reference sequence). V gave up 6 bases and J gave up 5 bases; unmatched junction bases: 15. DNA of the CDR3: TGTGCCAGCAGAATCCGGGACAGCCTTTTTGTTACTGAAGCTTTCTTT. This sequence encodes CASRIRDSLFVTEAFF.

The genes are TRBV4-1 and TRBJ2-7; possible D gene TRBD2, 6 bases. This CDR3 contains 16 residues. The germline gives CDR1 MGHRA, CDR2 YSYEKL. The V end lost 1 base, the J end lost 3 bases, and 16 bases lay between the germline ends. The CDR3 here is CASSQGARGSGYEQYF. The CDR3 DNA is TGCGCCAGCAGCCAAGGCGCCCGGGGGTCGGGCTACGAGCAGTACTTC.

Here the CDR3 reads CASSLNLGEETQYF. The CDR3 DNA reads TGTGCCAGCAGCTTGAATCTAGGCGAAGAGACCCAGTACTTC. The chain is built from TRBV5-6 and TRBJ2-5; D unresolved. Germline CDR1 is SGHDT and CDR2 is YYEEEE. Trimming removed 1 base at V and 3 bases at J, with 10 bases between. The CDR3 runs 14 residues.

The rearrangement links TRBV5-1 to TRBJ2-6; maybe TRBD1 (5 bases). The germline V and J ends were trimmed by 0 bases and 3 bases, with 13 bases remaining between them. CDR3 length: 17 residues. Germline V gene sequence: CDR1 SGHRS, CDR2 YFSETQ. The DNA of the CDR3 is TGCGCCAGCAGCTTGGATCTGGGGCGTGTTGGGGCCAACGTCCTGACTTTC. It specifies CASSLDLGRVGANVLTF. Combining the CDR3 with reference TRBV5-1 and TRBJ2-6 gives the whole variable domain KAGVTQTPRYLIKTRGQQVTLSCSPISGHRSVSWYQQTPGQGLQFLFEYFSETQRNKGNFPGRFSGRQFSNSRSEMNVSTLELGDSALYLCASSLDLGRVGANVLTFGAGSRLTVL.

The genes are TRBV2 and TRBJ2-7; unclear D gene. Trimming took 6 bases from V and 2 from J, leaving 5 bases between them. Germline loops: CDR1 SNHLY, CDR2 FYNNEI. This CDR3 region has 11 residues. CDR3 in amino acids: CASSAAYEQYF. In DNA form, the CDR3 reads TGTGCCAGCAGCGCGGCCTACGAGCAGTACTTC.

This chain connects TRBV5-6 to TRBJ1-5, with D tentatively TRBD1 (5 bases). CDR3 size: 14 residues. Germline V gene lookup returns CDR1 SGHDT and CDR2 YYEEEE. V lost 0 bases and J 9 bases, leaving 13 bases between the germline ends. CDR3 residues: CASSLATGQGPQHF. The CDR3, as DNA: TGTGCCAGCAGCTTGGCTACGGGGCAGGGGCCCCAGCATTTT.

V and J are TRBV15 and TRBJ2-5; TRBD2 aligns across 7 bases. This CDR3 has 15 residues. Looked up from germline, CDR1 is LNHNV and CDR2 is YYDKDF (reference sequence). V shed 2 bases and J 1 base; nucleotides not matched to a gene: 4. The CDR3 region is CATSRLAELQETQYF. For the CDR3, the DNA is TGTGCCACCAGCAGACTAGCGGAACTCCAAGAGACCCAGTACTTC. The variable domain in full, completed from reference TRBV15 and TRBJ2-5, reads DAMVIQNPRYQVTQFGKPVTLSCSQTLNHNVMYWYQQKSSQAPKLLFHYYDKDFNNEADTPDNFQSRRPNTSFCFLDIRSPGLGDTAMYLCATSRLAELQETQYFGPGTRLLVL.

The chain uses TRBV19 and TRBJ1-1, with a tentative D call TRBD1 (6 bases). The CDR3 sequence is 10 residues long. The V gene lost 10 bases and the J gene lost 10 bases, with 13 bases spanning the gap. Germline-derived CDR1 and CDR2 are LNHDA and SQIVND (reference sequence). CDR3 protein: CATYRAGAFF. CDR3 bases: TGTGCCACTTACAGGGCAGGAGCTTTCTTT.

This chain links TRBV19 with TRBJ1-3, with 9 bases that match TRBD1. J was trimmed by 0 bases and V by 3 bases; bases with no gene match: 0. The CDR3 is 15 residues long. Germline V lookup: CDR1 LNHDA, CDR2 SQIVND (reference sequence). The CDR3 DNA reads TGTGCCAGTAGTATGGGACAGGGCTCTGGAAACACCATATATTTT. It specifies CASSMGQGSGNTIYF.

Worth noting for this clone: The same CDR3 also results from other DNA sequences found in this sample. The chain has TRBV28 and TRBJ2-7; D call uncertain. Trimming shortened V by 3 bases and J by 2 bases, and 11 bases separated the two germline ends. Per the germline V gene, CDR1 is MDHEN and CDR2 is SYDVKM. The CDR3 has 14 amino acids. The CDR3 DNA is TGTGCCAGCAGTTTGGGCGGTGAAGCCTACGAGCAGTACTTC. It specifies CASSLGGEAYEQYF.

The chain carries TRBV7-9 and TRBJ2-1, with 11 bases aligning to TRBD2. CDR3 length equals 18 residues. Germline-derived CDR1 and CDR2 are SEHNR and FQNEAQ (reference sequence). The trim removed 0 bases at V and 0 bases at J, leaving 4 bases unmatched. The CDR3 protein is CASSLASGRAHSYNEQFF. The CDR3 region has the DNA TGTGCCAGCAGCTTAGCTAGCGGGAGGGCCCACTCCTACAATGAGCAGTTCTTC. Based on the CDR3 plus reference TRBV7-9 and TRBJ2-1, the full variable domain is DTGVSQNPRHKITKRGQNVTFRCDPISEHNRLYWYRQTLGQGPEFLTYFQNEAQLEKSRLLSDRFSAERPKGSFSTLEIQRTEQGDSAMYLCASSLASGRAHSYNEQFFGPGTRLTVL.

The J gene is TRBJ2-3, the V gene TRBV29-1, with 14 nucleotides matching TRBD2. Germline lookup yields CDR1 SQVTM and CDR2 ANQGSEA. This CDR3 has 18 amino acids. V dropped 0 bases and J dropped 6; count of bases not matched to a gene: 11. The CDR3 region is CSVEETMGLAGAWDTQYF. The CDR3 nucleotides are TGCAGCGTTGAAGAGACCATGGGACTAGCGGGAGCCTGGGATACGCAGTATTTT.

CDR3 amino acids: CASSDGTGVTYQPQHF. In DNA form, the CDR3 reads TGTGCCAGCAGCGACGGGACAGGGGTCACGTATCAGCCCCAGCATTTT. The gene calls are TRBV6-4 and TRBJ1-5; 10 bases line up with TRBD1. V was clipped by 6 bases and J by 5 bases; unmatched bases: 10. The CDR3 runs to 16 residues. Germline CDR1 MRHNA, CDR2 SNTAGT.

This chain uses TRBV11-2 with TRBJ1-1; D unresolved. V lost 3 bases, J lost 5 bases, and 13 bases lay in between. The CDR3 length is 14 residues. From germline, CDR1 is SGHAT and CDR2 FQNNGV. DNA for the CDR3: TGTGCCAGCAGCTTCGGCTATCCCGTGACTGAAGCTTTCTTT. It yields the protein CASSFGYPVTEAFF.

V and J are TRBV11-3 and TRBJ2-7; a weak D match, TRBD1 (6 bases). The CDR3 loop spans 13 amino acids. Per the germline V gene, CDR1 is SGHNT and CDR2 is YENEEA. Trimming pared 5 bases from V and 7 bases from J, leaving 15 bases between. CDR3 coding DNA: TGTGCCAGCAGCCAGGGCAGGGGCTATGAGCAGTACTTC. Protein sequence: CASSQGRGYEQYF.